This T cell receptor (beta chain) was captured by sequencing in a study of blood T cell repertoires in COVID-19. Sequencing used immunoSEQ multiplex PCR; TCRdb keeps in-frame clones, though not all of them. The sample holds around 500,000 clones; about nine tenths are singletons and the top ten take 6.5% to 9.5%. Remarks on this clone: At one of its ends the junction is not consistent with the germline gene, which may arise from a read error.

This CDR3 has 11 residues. In germline, CDR1 is MDHEN, CDR2 SYDVKM. Sequencing was carried out using PBMCs or T cells enriched from blood (not recorded which). This clonotype was sampled from a woman aged 60-75 years who had recovered from COVID-19. V gene TRBV28 combines with J gene TRBJ1-2, with a tentative D call TRBD1 (5 bases). The CDR3 region has the DNA TGCACCGTTAGCGGGGGTTATGGCTACACCTTC. It translates to CTVSGGYGYTF.